These 18 T cell receptor beta chains were sequenced from one sample in a study of Ad26.COV2.S vaccination and SARS-CoV-2 variants. TCRdb's copy holds only in-frame clones and misses some; the assay was immunoSEQ multiplex PCR. The repertoire holds hundreds of thousands of clones, with 89% as singletons. The treatment denotes: around 19 received Ad26.COV2.S at low or high dose, single or two shots; about 5 received placebo; per-sample allocation not given. Day 63 after the first vaccine or placebo injection was the time point for sampling. The sequencing here drew on peripheral blood, taken in a trial of Ad26.COV2.S vaccine versus placebo. The receptors were gathered from a person between 18 and 65 years old who received the Ad26.COV2.S COVID-19 vaccine or a placebo.

The rearrangement uses TRBV10-3 and TRBJ2-7; unclear D gene. This CDR3 has 11 amino acids. Germline V gene sequence: CDR1 ENHRY, CDR2 SYGVKD. V lost 3 bases to trimming and J lost 5 bases, with 5 bases between them. Written as DNA, the CDR3 is TGTGCCATCAGTGAATTCCACGAGCAGTACTTC. It yields the protein CAISEFHEQYF.

This chain connects TRBV12-3 or TRBV12-4 to TRBJ1-4; D not resolved. CDR3 size: 11 residues. V was cut by 6 bases and J by 8 bases, with 7 bases left in between. The CDR3 bases are TGTGCCAGCAGAAATGCGGAAAAACTGTTTTTT. It encodes CASRNAEKLFF.

The V gene is TRBV11-3, the J gene TRBJ2-1, with 8 positions matching TRBD1. From germline, CDR1 is SGHNT and CDR2 YENEEA. V was clipped by 3 bases and J by 4 bases; unmatched bases: 5. The CDR3 is 15 amino acids. DNA for the CDR3: TGTGCCAGCAGCTTCGGGACAGGTTCGTACAATGAGCAGTTCTTC. Residues: CASSFGTGSYNEQFF.

V is TRBV7-3 and J is TRBJ1-2, with a tentative D call TRBD1 (5 bases). Germline CDR1 SGHTA, CDR2 FQGTGA. Deletions cut 2 bases from V and 2 bases from J, with 6 bases between. This CDR3 contains 13 residues. CDR3 in amino acids: CASSLPGNYGYTF. The CDR3 DNA reads as TGTGCCAGCAGCTTACCAGGGAACTATGGCTACACCTTC.

V usage is TRBV7-9 and J usage is TRBJ2-7; TRBD2 might be the D (5 bases). The V end lost 5 bases, the J end lost 7 bases, and 6 bases lay between the germline ends. Germline loops: CDR1 SEHNR, CDR2 FQNEAQ (reference sequence). The CDR3 totals 10 residues. The CDR3 nucleotides are TGTGCCAGCAGCCCGGGAGAGCAGTACTTC. This sequence encodes CASSPGEQYF.

The V gene is TRBV2, the J gene TRBJ2-1, with 9 positions matching TRBD2. V dropped 4 bases and J dropped 7; count of bases not matched to a gene: 2. The CDR3 has 13 amino acids. Germline V lookup: CDR1 SNHLY, CDR2 FYNNEI. The CDR3 region is CASSGLAGNEQFF. DNA for the CDR3: TGTGCCAGCAGTGGTCTAGCGGGGAATGAGCAGTTCTTC. Complete variable domain (other parts from reference TRBV2 and TRBJ2-1): EPEVTQTPSHQVTQMGQEVILRCVPISNHLYFYWYRQILGQKVEFLVSFYNNEISEKSEIFDDQFSVERPDGSNFTLKIRSTKLEDSAMYFCASSGLAGNEQFFGPGTRLTVL.

V usage is TRBV27 and J usage is TRBJ2-7, with TRBD1 identical over 7 bases. Germline V gene sequence: CDR1 MNHEY, CDR2 SMNVEV (reference sequence). The CDR3 is 13 amino acids. After removal of 5 bases from V and 5 bases from J, the junction contained 6 bases not matched to a gene. CDR3 nucleotide sequence: TGTGCCAGCAGTCCCGACAGGGTCCACGAGCAGTACTTC. It specifies CASSPDRVHEQYF.

This clone was detected once. The chain couples TRBV6-6 to TRBJ2-3; TRBD1 is a possible D gene (6 bases). Trimming stripped 9 bases from V and 2 bases from J, with 15 bases between. The CDR3 loop spans 14 amino acids. Germline CDR1 and CDR2: MNHNY and SVGAGI (reference sequence). CDR3 residues: CASRTAQNTDTQYF. CDR3 sequence (DNA): TGTGCCAGTAGGACAGCGCAAAACACAGATACGCAGTATTTT.

This chain's CDR3 is CASSSSAGGSNQPQHF. As DNA, the CDR3 is TGTGCCAGCAGCTCCTCGGCTGGGGGTAGCAATCAGCCCCAGCATTTT. V usage is TRBV7-2 and J usage is TRBJ1-5; perhaps TRBD1 as D (5 bases). This CDR3 region has 16 residues. With 4 bases removed from V and 0 bases from J, the gap between germline ends came to 13 bases. CDR1 is SGHTA and CDR2 is FQGNSA in the germline V gene.

In DNA form, the CDR3 reads TGTGCCAGCATACAGGAGGGAGATTCACCCCTCCACTTT. Amino acids: CASIQEGDSPLHF. The V gene is TRBV2, the J gene TRBJ1-6, with a possible D match to TRBD1 (5 bases). The CDR3 is 13 residues long. V dropped 7 bases and J dropped 8 bases, with 12 bases sitting between them. In germline, CDR1 is SNHLY, CDR2 FYNNEI.

The chain links TRBV7-2 to TRBJ2-1; 12 bases agree with TRBD2. CDR1 SGHTA and CDR2 FQGNSA come from the germline V gene. The CDR3 has 14 residues. The V segment lost 5 bases and the J segment 7 bases; nucleotides outside the gene matches: 3. The DNA of the CDR3 is TGTGCCAGCAGCGAAACTAGCGGGAGGAATGAGCAGTTCTTC. The encoded protein is CASSETSGRNEQFF.

The gene calls are TRBV19 and TRBJ1-1, with a weak D call TRBD1 (5 bases). V was clipped by 5 bases and J by 1 base, with 14 bases between them. Germline CDR1 LNHDA, CDR2 SQIVND (reference sequence). CDR3 length: 15 amino acids. CDR3: CASSYPEGSNTEAFF. In DNA, the CDR3 is TGTGCCAGTAGTTATCCGGAGGGGTCGAACACTGAAGCTTTCTTT.

This chain joins TRBV5-1 and TRBJ2-6; 9 bases match TRBD1. Germline values: CDR1 SGHRS, CDR2 YFSETQ. CDR3 length equals 19 residues. The V gene end was trimmed by 4 bases and the J gene end by 2 bases; junction bases not matched to a gene: 13. Written as DNA, the CDR3 is TGCGCCAGCAGCCCCACGGGAGGACAGGGGAGGACTGGGGCCAACGTCCTGACTTTC. Translation gives CASSPTGGQGRTGANVLTF.

The rearrangement links TRBV6-5 to TRBJ2-7, with 7 bases fitting TRBD2. The CDR3 is made up of 14 amino acids. The V gene's germline CDR1 is MNHEY and CDR2 SVGAGI. Trimming at V came to 8 bases and at J to 4 bases, leaving 11 bases not matched to a gene. This chain's CDR3 is CASAPASGLYEQYF. As DNA, the CDR3 is TGTGCCAGCGCTCCCGCTAGCGGACTATACGAGCAGTACTTC.

The chain joins TRBV7-8 to TRBJ2-7; no definite D call. The V end was cut by 6 bases, the J end by 1 base, with 10 bases between. Germline loops: CDR1 SGHVS, CDR2 FQNEAQ. The CDR3 has 13 amino acids. The CDR3 DNA is TGTGCCAGCAGACCCCTAGGGTCCTACGAGCAGTACTTC. As protein: CASRPLGSYEQYF.

V and J are TRBV30 and TRBJ1-2; 9 bases align to TRBD1. Trimming removed 2 bases from V and 10 bases from J; junction bases left unmatched: 8. The germline V gene has CDR1 GTSNPN and CDR2 SVGIG (reference sequence). The CDR3 has 13 residues. This chain's CDR3 is CAWSIRDREHYTF. CDR3 DNA: TGTGCCTGGAGTATCCGGGACAGGGAACACTACACCTTC. The full variable domain, its missing parts supplied by reference TRBV30 and TRBJ1-2, is SQTIHQWPATLVQPVGSPLSLECTVEGTSNPNLYWYRQAAGRGLQLLFYSVGIGQISSEVPQNLSASRPQDRQFILSSKKLLLSDSGFYLCAWSIRDREHYTFGSGTRLTVV.

V is TRBV3-1 (or the pseudogene TRBV3-2) and J is TRBJ2-7, with 9 nucleotides matching TRBD2. The V gene end was trimmed by 4 bases and the J gene end by 2 bases; junction bases not matched to a gene: 6. The CDR3 has 15 amino acids. CDR1 and CDR2 from the germline V gene are LGHDT and YNNKEL (reference sequence). The CDR3 DNA is TGTGCCAGCAGCCGGGTAGCGGGAGAGACCTACGAGCAGTACTTC. This codes for CASSRVAGETYEQYF.

The CDR3 spells CASSTGQGHQPQHF. CDR3 DNA: TGTGCCAGCAGCACCGGACAGGGACATCAGCCCCAGCATTTT. The chain has TRBV5-8 and TRBJ1-5, with 8 bases aligning to TRBD1. The trim removed 4 bases at V and 5 bases at J, leaving 5 bases unmatched. CDR3 length: 14 residues. Germline V lookup: CDR1 SGHTS, CDR2 YDEGEE.